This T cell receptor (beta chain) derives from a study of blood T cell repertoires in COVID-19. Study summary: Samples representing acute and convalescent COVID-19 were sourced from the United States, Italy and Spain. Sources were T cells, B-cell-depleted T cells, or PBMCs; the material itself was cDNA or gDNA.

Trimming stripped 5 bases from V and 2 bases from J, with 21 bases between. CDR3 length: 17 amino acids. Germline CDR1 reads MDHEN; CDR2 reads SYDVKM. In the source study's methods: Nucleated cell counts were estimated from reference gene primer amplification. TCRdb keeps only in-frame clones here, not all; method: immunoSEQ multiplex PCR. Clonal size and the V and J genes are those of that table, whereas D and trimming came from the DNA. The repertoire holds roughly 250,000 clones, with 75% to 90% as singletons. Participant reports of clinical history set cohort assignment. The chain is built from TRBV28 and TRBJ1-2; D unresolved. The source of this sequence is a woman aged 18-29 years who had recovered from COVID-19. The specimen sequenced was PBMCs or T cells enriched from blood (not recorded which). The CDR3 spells CASSKTGAREINYGYTF. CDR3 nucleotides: TGTGCCAGCAGTAAGACTGGAGCCCGGGAGATAAACTATGGCTACACCTTC.